This TCR beta chain was retrieved from a study of CD8 T cells in Susac syndrome (dated by TCRdb to between 2018 and 2021). In the study overall: Among the Susac syndrome patients who were sequenced, clinically active disease was present in roughly six and clinical remission was observed in fewer than 10. Susac syndrome patients were therapy-naive, on corticosteroids (some also receiving IVIg), or on IVIg alone at blood withdrawal. The study used repertoire sequencing to test whether antigen drove CD8+ T cell activation and differentiation in Susac syndrome. Clonality of the CD8+ T cell repertoire was compared between more than 10 healthy donors, 14 Susac syndrome patients and around 16 multiple sclerosis patients.

RNA was extracted using the RNeasy kit, and about 0.45 to 1 ug of the RNA was reverse transcribed with random hexamers. TCR beta CDR3 regions were amplified with the immunoSEQ multiplex PCR assay covering 54 Vbeta and 13 Jbeta segments. To correct PCR amplification bias, a synthetic template baseline was used for both primer optimization and computational correction. On the authors' methods: Reads were annotated to V, D and J genes per IMGT and analyzed with immunoSEQ Analyzer, keeping only productive sequences. To calculate clonality, Shannon entropy was normalized by log2 of the number of productive unique sequences and then subtracted from one. For each patient and control, public and private clones were evaluated among the 100 most prevalent clones. Clones were defined as Susac-specific when absent from the healthy and MS cohorts, from about 1,100 published viral clones and from other ImmuneACCESS disease sequences. The raw public reads went through TCRdb reprocessing: fastp at Q25, MiXCR clone calling, in-frame beta chains kept. Rows are unified per CDR3 protein, each entry keeping the most common DNA and genes. These V and J calls derive from TCRdb rather than the authors' analysis. Within this sample are roughly 89,000 distinct CDR3 sequences, with roughly 95% of them counted one time only. The ten top clones hold roughly 0.68% of the sample.

The investigation overall reported the following: Clonal expansion was observed in Susac syndrome CD8+ repertoires, with the highest expansion in CD8+ TEMRA cells and greater expansion in clinically active than in remitting patients. Sixteen Susac-specific public clones were identified in the total CD8+ repertoire, and a few Susac-specific public clones were identified in the CD8+ TEMRA repertoire. The number of individuals in the TCR sequencing and HLA analysis was recognized as being relatively small.

Turning to this clonotype: Its antigen remains undetermined. Base qualities are not at hand, and no much larger clone is one base apart.

Peripheral blood CD8+ and CD4+ T cells from healthy donors, Susac syndrome patients and multiple sclerosis patients were profiled using high-throughput TCR beta sequencing. The Susac syndrome patients fulfilled recently defined diagnostic criteria for definite or probable disease. Bulk CD8+ and CD4+ T cells were purified by magnetic negative isolation, whereas CD8+ TEMRA cells were enriched by FACS. Blood was drawn into EDTA tubes, processed within 24 hours, and PBMCs were isolated by density gradient centrifugation. PBMCs destined for TCR sequencing were cryopreserved in liquid nitrogen and later thawed in a 37 °C water bath. The sorted or isolated CD4+, CD8+ and CD8+ TEMRA cells reached a purity of at least 90%. The specimen was CD8+ T cells from PBMCs. The receptor's source is a human donor with Susac syndrome.

The nucleotides are TGCGCCAGCAGCCAAGAAGCAGGGACGGGAGAGACCCAGTACTTC. Its translation reads: CASSQEAGTGETQYF. Rearrangement joined TRBV4-3 to TRBJ2-5; the D gene cannot be resolved beyond TRBD1 or TRBD2, each matching 5 bases. Inclusive of the bounding cysteine and phenylalanine, the CDR3 is 15 residues long. Just CDR3 DNA is preserved here, 45 bases in frame from base 1. V is pared back by 0 bases and J by 4 bases, with 12 bases lying between the germline termini. Looking up the germline V gene yields CDR1 LGHNA and CDR2 YSLEER.